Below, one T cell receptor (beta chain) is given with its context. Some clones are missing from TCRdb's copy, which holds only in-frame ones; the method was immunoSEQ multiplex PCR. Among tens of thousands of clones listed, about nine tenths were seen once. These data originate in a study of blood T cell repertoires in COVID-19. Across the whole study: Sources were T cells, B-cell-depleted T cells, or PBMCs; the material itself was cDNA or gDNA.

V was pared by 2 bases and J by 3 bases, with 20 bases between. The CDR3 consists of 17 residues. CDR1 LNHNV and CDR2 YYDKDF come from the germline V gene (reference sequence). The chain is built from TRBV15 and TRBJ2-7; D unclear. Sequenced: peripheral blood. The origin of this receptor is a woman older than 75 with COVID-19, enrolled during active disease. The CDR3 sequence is CATSRTRAPGVDYEQYF. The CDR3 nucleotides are TGTGCCACCAGCAGAACCAGAGCACCCGGAGTCGACTACGAGCAGTACTTC.